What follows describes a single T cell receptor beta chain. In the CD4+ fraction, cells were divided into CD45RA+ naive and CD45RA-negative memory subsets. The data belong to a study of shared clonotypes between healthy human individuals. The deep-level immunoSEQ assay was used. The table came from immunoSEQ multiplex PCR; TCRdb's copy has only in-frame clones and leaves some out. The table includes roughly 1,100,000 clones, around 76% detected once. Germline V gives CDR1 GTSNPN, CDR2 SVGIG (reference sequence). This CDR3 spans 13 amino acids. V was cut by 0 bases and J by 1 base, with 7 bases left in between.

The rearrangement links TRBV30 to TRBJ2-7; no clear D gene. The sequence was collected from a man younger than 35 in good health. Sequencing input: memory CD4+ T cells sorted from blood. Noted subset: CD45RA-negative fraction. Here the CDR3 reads CAWSVLRSYEQYF. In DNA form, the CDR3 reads TGTGCCTGGAGTGTACTCAGATCCTACGAGCAGTACTTC.